This TCR beta chain was sequenced for a study of cytomegalovirus exposure and HLA in healthy donors (dated 2017 in TCRdb). Some background on the complete study: An earlier analysis of approximately 550 of the donors reported more than 250 Gb of sequence data and approximately 110 million unique TCR beta sequences from about 179 million T cells. An early release that covered about 600 HLA-typed donors contained 300 to 350 gigabases of sequencing data and tens of millions of unique TCR sequences. Among the roughly 380 genotyped donors, 81% belonged to the genetic ancestry cluster associated with self-reported Caucasian donors. The study was designed to test whether signatures of past pathogen exposure could be identified by cataloging public T cell receptors. The study used immunosequencing to profile the T cell repertoires of 666 subjects and linked those repertoires to cytomegalovirus serostatus. Along with the roughly 670-subject first cohort, a separate validation cohort of around 120 different subjects was used. The study combined high-throughput TCR immunosequencing, statistical association of individual TCRs with disease status, and machine learning to predict cytomegalovirus infection status. A later analysis re-examined previously published TCR beta repertoires from several hundred donors and added high-resolution HLA genotyping to investigate patterns of TCR occurrence. Rather than using new phenotypic data, the later analysis identified candidate immune exposures from TCR beta sequences and from how often those sequences occurred across donors. To decide whether each TCR beta V gene segment behaved as functional or pseudogenic, an earlier analysis of fewer than 750 of the donors relied on high-throughput TCR beta sequencing. Donor age, sex, ethnicity and CMV serostatus were compiled together with the repertoire data. In a later genetic analysis, genome-wide SNP genotypes for about 65% of the roughly 670 donors were used, and that subset was treated as a discovery cohort. Every repertoire in the discovery cohort had been generated on one and the same sequencing platform. HLA typing included class I and class II loci at four-digit resolution. The number of donors typed differed by locus, with 629-630 for A, B, C, DRB1 and DQB1, around 560 for DQA1, 600 to 610 for DPA1, and around 460 for DPB1. A handful of DR-DQ haplotypes were handled as single units for association and clustering because linkage in the cohort was strong. Among 350 to 400 genotyped donors of the cohort, an average of around 240,000 unique TCR beta nucleotide sequences were sequenced per donor, roughly 20% of them non-productive. General study outcomes and caveats: A group of highly shared sequence variants was considered likely to be a technical artifact of the sequencing pipeline. The only immune exposure information available for the cohort was CMV serostatus. Because the 87-base-pair reads could not distinguish some IMGT-functional V segments, including TRBV6-2 and TRBV6-3, those segments were excluded. Roughly uniform sequencing depth across donors was assumed in presence/absence analyses, although this assumption may not hold. In an earlier analysis of approximately 590 of the donors, most TCR beta V segments appeared in productive rearrangements about 87% or about 30% of the time, broadly matching IMGT annotations. When HLA alleles, especially DR and DQ, strongly co-occurred, TCR associations were difficult to assign to individual alleles. The authors suggested that the approach could potentially be extended to other disease states and immunological phenotypes. In a later analysis, the rate of TCR association differed among HLA loci, with DRB1 alleles having the most associated TCRs and HLA-C alleles having the fewest. In vitro tests confirmed that a few of the cytomegalovirus-associated TCR beta chains recognize cytomegalovirus antigens. The classifier was reported to diagnose cytomegalovirus status with high specificity and sensitivity in both the original cohort and the validation cohort. A total of 164 TCR beta chains were listed by the study as associated with cytomegalovirus. While some public TCRs were present in many individuals, most TCR sequences turned up only very rarely across donors. In a later analysis, HLA-associated TCR beta chains showed more clonal expansion and lower generation probabilities than non-associated chains that were equally common. Specific HLA alleles were associated with over 15,000 TCR beta sequences at a false discovery rate of 0.05 in a later analysis. Because HLA typing was missing for some donors at each locus, association tests included only the typed subset. According to a later genetic analysis, donors in an Asian-associated ancestry cluster had fewer N-insertions in productive TCRs than the approximately 630-donor mean. According to a later analysis, parvovirus B19, influenza, CMV and Epstein-Barr virus appeared linked to several top co-occurrence clusters. Because counts were too low, 15 to 20 rarely observed V segments, including chromosome 9 orphons, were excluded from the earlier analysis of 500 to 700 of the donors. The cohort was sequenced for TCR beta chains only, and without alpha or paired-chain data the features that could be detected were limited. A later analysis found that most CMV-associated TCR beta chains appeared HLA-restricted, with HLA associations seemingly driven largely by CMV exposure. Linkage disequilibrium might explain the correlated functional status among segregating V segments, but an unknown experimental factor could not be excluded. A further reported finding was that TCR beta sequences accurately predicted the HLA-A and HLA-B alleles for most subjects in the first cohort. A later genetic analysis associated a missense DCLRE1C variant with V-gene and J-gene trimming of TCR beta chains, and an independent cohort replicated the association.

This clone was seen only a few times. Its target antigen remains unknown. Base quality data are lacking; no much larger clone is found one base away. The library was produced with the immunoSEQ multiplex PCR assay. For the multiplex PCR, a mixture combining 60 forward primers for TCR Vbeta segments and 13 reverse primers for TCR Jbeta segments was used. The CDR3 region of rearranged TCR beta genes was amplified from genomic DNA by a multiplex PCR assay. Amplified TCR beta libraries were sequenced as 87-base-pair reads on the Illumina HiSeq System. Regarding the original processing steps: In a later analysis, 80 million or so unique TCR beta chains were counted across the roughly 670 repertoires, and roughly 11 million of these chains were shared by at least two donors. To remove PCR and sequencing errors, raw reads were error-corrected and collapsed into unique sequences using a nearest-neighbor algorithm that merged closely related sequences. Alignment of CDR3 sequences to IMGT reference sequences was used to assign V, D and J gene segments. For a sequence to be retained, at least a six-nucleotide match to both a V gene segment and a J gene segment was required. Rearrangements were classified as productive when the CDR3 lacked stop codons and remained in frame with V and J, and all other rearrangements were classified as non-productive. Following IMGT convention, CDR3 was defined as the stretch from the second conserved V-encoded cysteine to the conserved J-encoded phenylalanine. The earlier analysis of about 530 of the donors excluded any sequence lacking an unambiguous match to a single V gene segment. An earlier analysis of a few hundred of the donors called V segments functional above 56.7% productive rearrangements and segregating when the between-donor standard deviation exceeded 5%. A statistical classification framework was built for diagnosing cytomegalovirus status from the catalog of TCR beta chain sequences. V and J gene assignment, in a later analysis, came from comparing TCR nucleotide sequences with IMGT/GENE-DB human TR gene sequences. In a later analysis, CDR3 sequences and most-parsimonious VDJ recombination scenarios were assigned using the TCRdist pipeline. A later analysis defined each TCR beta chain by its CDR3 amino acid sequence plus V-gene family, and excluded reads lacking a unique V-gene family. A later analysis removed 500 to 600 highly shared, low-generation-probability nucleotide sequences to deal with suspected cross-contamination and a sequencing artifact. A later analysis calculated a clonal expansion index for each public chain from normalized within-repertoire ranks of inferred template counts. Generation probabilities in a later analysis came from a VDJ recombination model fitted to out-of-frame rearrangements, and those results were checked against IGoR. Hypergeometric tests were used in a later analysis to score TCR-TCR, TCR-HLA and TCR-CMV co-occurrence, with a repertoire-size bias correction applied to the TCR pairs. A later analysis estimated false discovery rates by permuting HLA or CMV assignments 20 times. In a later analysis, co-occurring TCRs were grouped using DBSCAN, and TCRdist sequence similarity was added for clustering within HLA-allele-positive subsets. For co-occurrence clustering, repertoires with fewer than 30,000 or more than 120,000 public chains were excluded, along with a handful of repertoires with anomalous nucleotide sharing. The table comes from immuneACCESS by way of TCRdb, which keeps in-frame sequences with V and J called. Part of the clones is missing from these tables; in studies checked, under half for an unresolved V gene and the rest for unknown reasons. V, J and clone size are those of that table, while D and trimming were read from the DNA. This sample is represented by about 200,000 clones; less than 80% of them were singletons. Nearly 4.5% of the sample goes to the ten largest clones.

The germline V gene encodes CDR1 SGHDT and CDR2 YYEEEE. Measured from the cysteine to the phenylalanine, the CDR3 is 14 residues long. The CDR3 DNA has 42 bases and is translated from base 1. V is shortened by 1 base, J by 7 bases, and the region joining them spans 15 bases. In total, around 600 healthy bone marrow donors made up the cohort. Cohort members were all nominally healthy when sampled, although unrecorded immune exposures were likely present. The donor was CMV seropositive and was included in the group of 250 to 300 seropositive cohort members. A peripheral blood sample was provided by each donor, and peripheral blood mononuclear cells were used for TCR beta sequencing. Genomic DNA extraction from the blood cell samples was performed with the Qiagen DNeasy Blood Extraction Kit.

The sample consisted of PBMCs. The sequence is built from TRBV5-6 and TRBJ2-7, and the D gene may be TRBD2, 5 bases matching. This receptor was taken from a woman in her 30s in good health and CMV-seropositive. The CDR3 loop reads CASSLLLQDSEQYF. The nucleotides are TGTGCCAGCAGCTTGTTGCTCCAGGACTCGGAGCAGTACTTC.